This T cell receptor beta chain was sequenced in a study of graft-versus-host responses after intestinal transplantation. Study background: Induction using anti-thymocyte globulin, followed by tacrolimus and steroids for approximately three years, was given to all recipients.

Turning to this clone: The antigen remains undetermined.

J was trimmed by 0 bases and V by 7 bases; bases with no gene match: 23. This CDR3 has 22 residues. The table came from immunoSEQ multiplex PCR; TCRdb's copy has only in-frame clones and leaves some out. This sample has 45,000 to 50,000 clones; about nine tenths occur once, and the top ten carry about 2.5%. General study results and limits: Circulating GvH clone levels at their peak were associated with HvG declines (early post-transplant).

The receptor's source is a human donor who was the organ donor for an intestinal transplant. The chain carries TRBV23-1 and TRBJ2-4; 11 bases agree with TRBD2. TRBV23-1 is identified as an open reading frame with a role that is uncertain. The material was unstimulated CD4+ T cells sorted from spleen or lymph node cells, obtained before transplant. The CDR3 sequence is CASTHIRYVAGGFELAKNIQYF. In DNA form, the CDR3 reads TGCGCCAGCACCCACATTCGGTACGTAGCGGGAGGGTTCGAACTAGCCAAAAACATTCAGTACTTC.